Listed below are T cell receptor beta chains from one sample, sequenced in a study of spatial heterogeneity in lung cancer. One entry per CDR3 protein, called by TCRdb with MiXCR from the 5' RACE reads. The sample shows approximately 41,000 distinct CDR3 sequences, roughly 10% of them seen only once. Sequencing was performed on PBMCs, taken at follow-up. These TCRs come from a female donor with early-stage non-small cell lung cancer. Each CDR3 is given with its conserved first and last residue. Fields, in order: CDR3 DNA, CDR3 protein, clone size, J gene, D gene, V gene. D genes are given only for firm matches. The size entry is marked missing in some rows and otherwise reads once, few, many or a size class.

CDR3 DNA: TGTGCCAGCAGCACCGGTCCCAAAAACATTCAGTACTTC
CDR3 protein: CASSTGPKNIQYF
clone size: .
J gene: TRBJ2-4
D gene: .
V gene: TRBV7-2

CDR3 DNA: TGTGCCAGCAGCTTGGCAGGGAACATGAACACTGAAGCTTTCTTT
CDR3 protein: CASSLAGNMNTEAFF
clone size: many
J gene: TRBJ1-1
D gene: .
V gene: TRBV13

CDR3 DNA: TGTGCCAGCAGTCCCGGACTAGCGGGAATAACAGATACGCAGTATTTT
CDR3 protein: CASSPGLAGITDTQYF
clone size: .
J gene: TRBJ2-3
D gene: TRBD2
V gene: TRBV5-8

CDR3 DNA: TGTGCCAGCAGCTTAAGGTCAGGCTATGGCTACACCTTC
CDR3 protein: CASSLRSGYGYTF
clone size: few
J gene: TRBJ1-2
D gene: .
V gene: TRBV7-2

CDR3 DNA: TGTGCCACCGGGGGCTCTATAAGCAATCAGCCCCAGCATTTT
CDR3 protein: CATGGSISNQPQHF
clone size: many
J gene: TRBJ1-5
D gene: .
V gene: TRBV10-3

CDR3 DNA: TGTGCCACCAGCAGAGGAGGGGGCGATTCACCCCTCCACTTT
CDR3 protein: CATSRGGGDSPLHF
clone size: few
J gene: TRBJ1-6
D gene: TRBD1
V gene: TRBV15

CDR3 DNA: TGTGCCAGCTCACCGGGACTAGCAAAAGAGACCCAGTACTTC
CDR3 protein: CASSPGLAKETQYF
clone size: few
J gene: TRBJ2-5
D gene: TRBD2
V gene: TRBV18

CDR3 DNA: TGTGCCAGCAGTTCCTCCTCCACCGGGACAGGATACAAAAACATTCAGTACTTC
CDR3 protein: CASSSSSTGTGYKNIQYF
clone size: few
J gene: TRBJ2-4
D gene: TRBD1
V gene: TRBV12-3/TRBV12-4

CDR3 DNA: TGTGCCAGCAGCCAAGGACAGGGAGCCTACGAGCAGTACTTC
CDR3 protein: CASSQGQGAYEQYF
clone size: few
J gene: TRBJ2-7
D gene: TRBD1
V gene: TRBV4-2

CDR3 DNA: TGTGCCAGCAGCCTCACGGCAGGGTTCACCGGGGAGCTGTTTTTT
CDR3 protein: CASSLTAGFTGELFF
clone size: .
J gene: TRBJ2-2
D gene: .
V gene: TRBV28

CDR3 DNA: TGTGCCAGCAGCTTCGGGGCAAGAGAGACCCAGTACTTC
CDR3 protein: CASSFGARETQYF
clone size: few
J gene: TRBJ2-5
D gene: .
V gene: TRBV7-2

CDR3 DNA: TGCAGTGCTCAGGACAGGGGGATTAATTCACCCCTCCACTTT
CDR3 protein: CSAQDRGINSPLHF
clone size: .
J gene: TRBJ1-6
D gene: TRBD1
V gene: TRBV20-1

CDR3 DNA: TGTGCCAGCTCACCTACTAGATTGGACAGGGGGCTAGAGCAGTACTTC
CDR3 protein: CASSPTRLDRGLEQYF
clone size: .
J gene: TRBJ2-7
D gene: TRBD1
V gene: TRBV18

CDR3 DNA: TGTGCCAGCAGCCCGATCGCCGGCAAGGACTATGGCTACACCTTC
CDR3 protein: CASSPIAGKDYGYTF
clone size: many
J gene: TRBJ1-2
D gene: .
V gene: TRBV3-1

CDR3 DNA: TGTGCCAGCAGTTTGACGCGGGGGGGCCGGACAGATACGCAGTATTTT
CDR3 protein: CASSLTRGGRTDTQYF
clone size: few
J gene: TRBJ2-3
D gene: TRBD2
V gene: TRBV12-3/TRBV12-4

CDR3 DNA: TGTGCCAGCAGCTTAGTAGGGGCTGAAGCTTTCTTT
CDR3 protein: CASSLVGAEAFF
clone size: .
J gene: TRBJ1-1
D gene: .
V gene: TRBV7-9

CDR3 DNA: TGTGCCAGCTCACCCATAGCGGGACAAGAGACCCAGTACTTC
CDR3 protein: CASSPIAGQETQYF
clone size: few
J gene: TRBJ2-5
D gene: TRBD2
V gene: TRBV18

CDR3 DNA: TGTGCCACCACGGGGAGTCGAGTAAACACTGAAGCCTTCTTT
CDR3 protein: CATTGSRVNTEAFF
clone size: few
J gene: TRBJ1-1
D gene: .
V gene: TRBV5-4

CDR3 DNA: TGTGCCAGCAGCTTACCCACCGGTCAGGTCTACAATGAGCAGTTCTTC
CDR3 protein: CASSLPTGQVYNEQFF
clone size: few
J gene: TRBJ2-1
D gene: .
V gene: TRBV7-9

CDR3 DNA: TGTGCCAGCAGCCTCTCAGGACAGGTTCCGTTTTTT
CDR3 protein: CASSLSGQVPFF
clone size: .
J gene: TRBJ1-4
D gene: TRBD1
V gene: TRBV13

CDR3 DNA: TGTGCCAGCAGCTTCCGACCAGCGGGACCCACAGATACGCAGTATTTT
CDR3 protein: CASSFRPAGPTDTQYF
clone size: many
J gene: TRBJ2-3
D gene: TRBD2
V gene: TRBV7-2

CDR3 DNA: TGTGCCAGCAGCGTCGGGAGGACAGGGGAGGATAACACCATATATTTT
CDR3 protein: CASSVGRTGEDNTIYF
clone size: .
J gene: TRBJ1-3
D gene: TRBD1
V gene: TRBV9

CDR3 DNA: TGTGCCAGCAGCTTAGGACTAGCGGGGCGCCAAGAGACCCAGTACTTC
CDR3 protein: CASSLGLAGRQETQYF
clone size: few
J gene: TRBJ2-5
D gene: TRBD2
V gene: TRBV7-2

CDR3 DNA: TGTGCCAGCAGCCATATCGGAGGGAAGGGTGAGCAGTTCTTC
CDR3 protein: CASSHIGGKGEQFF
clone size: many
J gene: TRBJ2-1
D gene: .
V gene: TRBV14

CDR3 DNA: TGTGCCAGCAGCCTAGGAACAGGCACCGGCGCGGGTCTTTATGGCTACACCTTC
CDR3 protein: CASSLGTGTGAGLYGYTF
clone size: many
J gene: TRBJ1-2
D gene: .
V gene: TRBV3-1

CDR3 DNA: TGCGCCAGCAGCTTGCTCGGGGCCCAAGCGGCTGAAGCTTTCTTT
CDR3 protein: CASSLLGAQAAEAFF
clone size: .
J gene: TRBJ1-1
D gene: .
V gene: TRBV5-1

CDR3 DNA: TGTGCCAGCATACCCGGGGCAGGTAGAAATTCACCCCTCCACTTT
CDR3 protein: CASIPGAGRNSPLHF
clone size: few
J gene: TRBJ1-6
D gene: .
V gene: TRBV28

CDR3 DNA: TGTGCCAGCAGCGTCACCGGGACAGGGCTTCAGCCCCAGCATTTT
CDR3 protein: CASSVTGTGLQPQHF
clone size: many
J gene: TRBJ1-5
D gene: TRBD1
V gene: TRBV7-2

CDR3 DNA: TGTGCCAGCAGCCTTCCAGGGGGAAAATCAGGAGGGGCTTTCTTT
CDR3 protein: CASSLPGGKSGGAFF
clone size: .
J gene: TRBJ1-1
D gene: TRBD1
V gene: TRBV7-9

CDR3 DNA: TGCAGCGTTGAAGATCTCGGACAGCACGCATTTAACTATGGCTACACCTTC
CDR3 protein: CSVEDLGQHAFNYGYTF
clone size: few
J gene: TRBJ1-2
D gene: .
V gene: TRBV29-1

CDR3 DNA: TGTGCCACCAGCAGAGCGATAGGGGGGGTCAACATTCAGTACTTC
CDR3 protein: CATSRAIGGVNIQYF
clone size: few
J gene: TRBJ2-4
D gene: .
V gene: TRBV15

CDR3 DNA: TGCGCCAGCAGCCCAGGGGTGGACAGGGCCAATCAGCCCCAGCATTTT
CDR3 protein: CASSPGVDRANQPQHF
clone size: few
J gene: TRBJ1-5
D gene: TRBD1
V gene: TRBV4-1

CDR3 DNA: TGTGCCACCAGTGATCTCCCGGGAGGAAGGCAGTATTTT
CDR3 protein: CATSDLPGGRQYF
clone size: many
J gene: TRBJ2-3
D gene: TRBD2
V gene: TRBV24-1

CDR3 DNA: TGTGCCAGTACCTCACAGGGTAATCAGCCCCAGCATTTT
CDR3 protein: CASTSQGNQPQHF
clone size: few
J gene: TRBJ1-5
D gene: .
V gene: TRBV28

CDR3 DNA: TGTGCCAGCAGCCAAGATCAGCTGGGGAGCTCCTACGAGCAGTACTTC
CDR3 protein: CASSQDQLGSSYEQYF
clone size: many
J gene: TRBJ2-7
D gene: .
V gene: TRBV3-1